Listed below are T cell receptor beta chains from one sample, sequenced in a study of T cells in Graves' hyperthyroidism and ophthalmopathy. TCRdb used MiXCR to reprocess the multiplex PCR reads, holding one entry per CDR3 protein. The sample consists of hundreds of thousands of distinct CDR3 sequences, about 14% of them appearing once. Sequenced input: blood. The source of these receptors is a woman in her forties or fifties with Graves' ophthalmopathy. Each CDR3 is given with its conserved first and last residue. The D gene is left open where the match is weak. Size is stated for part of the rows, as once, few or many counts, or as a class when the clone is expanded.

d_call	j_call	v_call	clone_size	cdr3_aa	cdr3_nt
TRBD1	TRBJ2-4	TRBV4-2	few	CATSDGQGASKNIQYF	TGTGCCACCAGTGATGGGCAGGGGGCTTCCAAAAACATTCAGTACTTC
TRBD2	TRBJ2-2	TRBV7-3	NA	CASSLGSGRVNTGELFF	TGTGCCAGCAGCTTGGGTAGCGGGAGGGTGAACACCGGGGAGCTGTTTTTT
TRBD1	TRBJ1-1	TRBV7-3	NA	CASSAPDRGGTEAFF	TGTGCCAGCAGCGCCCCGGACAGGGGGGGGACTGAAGCTTTCTTT
NA	TRBJ1-2	TRBV7-9	NA	CASRWTGENYGYTF	TGTGCCAGCAGATGGACGGGGGAAAACTATGGCTACACCTTC
TRBD1	TRBJ2-1	TRBV10-3	many	CAISGQGNYNEQFF	TGTGCCATCAGTGGACAGGGTAACTACAATGAGCAGTTCTTC
NA	TRBJ1-6	TRBV27	NA	CASSALSYGADSPLHF	TGTGCCAGCAGCGCTTTAAGCTACGGGGCTGATTCACCCCTCCACTTT
TRBD1	TRBJ2-1	TRBV12-3/TRBV12-4	many	CASSSIGTGNSYNEQFF	TGTGCCAGCAGTTCGATTGGGACAGGTAACTCCTACAATGAGCAGTTCTTC
TRBD2	TRBJ2-3	TRBV6-2/TRBV6-3	many	CASSTGGSTDTQYF	TGTGCCAGCAGCACGGGAGGTAGCACAGATACGCAGTATTTT
TRBD2	TRBJ2-5	TRBV24-1	many	CATSDLSISGETQYF	TGTGCCACCAGTGATTTGAGCATTAGCGGGGAGACCCAGTACTTC
NA	TRBJ2-1	TRBV27	many	CASSPPARYNEQFF	TGTGCCAGCAGTCCGCCTGCCAGGTACAATGAGCAGTTCTTC
NA	TRBJ1-6	TRBV20-1	NA	CSARGVSYNSPLHF	TGCAGTGCTAGAGGTGTCAGCTATAATTCACCCCTCCACTTT
TRBD2	TRBJ2-7	TRBV20-1	many	CSARDFSGGSYEQYF	TGCAGTGCTAGAGACTTTAGCGGGGGATCCTACGAGCAGTACTTC
NA	TRBJ1-1	TRBV6-1	few	CASIKEGSKAFF	TGTGCCAGCATCAAGGAGGGAAGTAAGGCTTTCTTT
NA	TRBJ2-2	TRBV7-8	many	CASSLFQGVIAGELFF	TGTGCCAGCAGCTTATTTCAAGGGGTAATAGCCGGGGAGCTGTTTTTT
NA	TRBJ2-7	TRBV29-1	many	CSVEDPWQNYEQYF	TGCAGCGTTGAAGATCCTTGGCAAAACTACGAGCAGTACTTC
NA	TRBJ2-7	TRBV6-2/TRBV6-3	many	CASSERKVEQYF	TGTGCCAGCAGTGAACGTAAGGTCGAGCAGTACTTC
TRBD1	TRBJ2-3	TRBV6-1	few	CASSRRRGQGNTDTQYF	TGTGCCAGCAGCAGAAGAAGGGGACAGGGAAACACAGATACGCAGTATTTT
TRBD2	TRBJ2-7	TRBV9	many	CASSVELAGGPYEQYF	TGTGCCAGCAGCGTGGAACTAGCGGGAGGGCCCTACGAGCAGTACTTC
NA	TRBJ1-5	TRBV12-3/TRBV12-4	NA	CASSLGGNDQPQHF	TGTGCCAGCAGTTTAGGGGGAAACGATCAGCCCCAGCATTTT
TRBD1	TRBJ2-5	TRBV7-7	many	CASSRGQGQETQYF	TGTGCTAGCAGTCGAGGACAGGGACAAGAGACCCAGTACTTC
NA	TRBJ2-7	TRBV11-2	many	CASSLEYGRKSYEQYF	TGTGCCAGCAGCTTAGAGTATGGACGGAAGTCCTACGAGCAGTACTTC
TRBD2	TRBJ2-1	TRBV11-2	many	CASSSFRTSRYNEQFF	TGTGCCAGCAGCTCATTCCGGACTAGCAGGTACAATGAGCAGTTCTTC
TRBD2	TRBJ2-5	TRBV5-1	many	CASSAGTSGLETQYF	TGCGCCAGCAGCGCCGGGACTAGCGGGTTGGAGACCCAGTACTTC
TRBD2	TRBJ2-3	TRBV3-1	NA	CASSQEQLAGIADTQYF	TGTGCCAGCAGCCAAGAACAACTAGCGGGAATCGCAGATACGCAGTATTTT
NA	TRBJ2-3	TRBV6-1	NA	CASSIGTFRTDTQYF	TGTGCCAGCAGTATCGGGACTTTCCGCACAGATACGCAGTATTTT
TRBD1	TRBJ1-1	TRBV11-3	NA	CASSPGQGAANTEAFF	TGTGCCAGCAGCCCCGGACAGGGGGCGGCTAACACTGAAGCTTTCTTT
NA	TRBJ1-1	TRBV12-3/TRBV12-4	many	CASSLGANTEAFF	TGCGCCAGCAGTCTGGGGGCGAACACTGAAGCTTTCTTT
NA	TRBJ1-2	TRBV6-1	NA	CASSSVFRSKPSYGYTF	TGTGCCAGCAGTTCGGTTTTTCGCTCAAAGCCTTCCTATGGCTACACCTTC
TRBD2	TRBJ2-7	TRBV28	few	CASSPGDSGGYEQYF	TGTGCCAGCAGTCCCGGGGACAGCGGGGGGTACGAGCAGTACTTC
TRBD1	TRBJ1-5	TRBV10-2	many	CASSESAGGYSNQPQHF	TGCGCCAGCAGTGAGTCGGCAGGGGGGTATAGCAATCAGCCCCAGCATTTT
TRBD1	TRBJ2-1	TRBV7-9	many	CASSLTGQRYNEQFF	TGTGCCAGCAGCTTAACGGGACAGCGTTACAATGAGCAGTTCTTC
NA	TRBJ2-2	TRBV7-3	NA	CASQHPNTGELFF	TGTGCCAGCCAACATCCGAACACCGGGGAGCTGTTTTTT
NA	TRBJ1-1	TRBV12-3/TRBV12-4	many	CASSFFDRPFEAFF	TGTGCCAGCAGTTTCTTTGACAGACCCTTCGAAGCTTTCTTT
TRBD1	TRBJ2-7	TRBV18	many	CASSVGTGAFEQYF	TGTGCCAGCTCAGTCGGGACAGGGGCGTTCGAGCAGTACTTC
TRBD2	TRBJ2-1	TRBV19	NA	CASLAGAEQFF	TGTGCCAGTTTAGCGGGAGCTGAGCAGTTCTTC